This T cell receptor (beta chain) was sequenced for a study of cytomegalovirus exposure and HLA in healthy donors. Study-wide results and caveats: TCR sequences were mostly rare, though some public TCRs occurred in many donors. In most subjects, TCR beta sequences reportedly gave accurate predictions of HLA-A and HLA-B alleles.

Healthy bone marrow donors formed the donor group. This clone occurred a few times. Its antigen is unidentified. In the PCR, 60 Vbeta and 13 Jbeta primers were used. Profiled with immunoSEQ multiplex PCR; TCRdb holds only in-frame clones, not every one. The sample holds roughly 100,000 clones; more than 9.5% are singletons and the top ten take roughly a sixth. CDR1 is MNHEY, CDR2 SVGAGI, per germline. This CDR3 is 16 amino acids long. V dropped 2 bases and J dropped 13; count of bases not matched to a gene: 8. This sequence joins TRBV6-5 and TRBJ2-1, with 16 bases lining up with TRBD2. Sequenced: PBMCs. This receptor was identified in a man aged 40-50 years in good health and CMV-seropositive. CDR3 in amino acids: CASSYGGTSGRAGQFF. CDR3 DNA: TGTGCCAGCAGTTACGGGGGGACTAGCGGGAGGGCGGGACAGTTCTTC.